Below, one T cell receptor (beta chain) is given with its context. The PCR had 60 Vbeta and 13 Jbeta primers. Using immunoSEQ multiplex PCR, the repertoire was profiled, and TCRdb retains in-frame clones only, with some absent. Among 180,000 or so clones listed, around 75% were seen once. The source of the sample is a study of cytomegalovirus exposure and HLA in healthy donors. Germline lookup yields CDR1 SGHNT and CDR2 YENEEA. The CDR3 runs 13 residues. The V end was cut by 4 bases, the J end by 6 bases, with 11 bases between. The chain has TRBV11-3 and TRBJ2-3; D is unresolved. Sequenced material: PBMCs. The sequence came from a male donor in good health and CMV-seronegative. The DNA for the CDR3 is TGTGCCAGCAGCTCCGTCCCCCCCGATACGCAGTATTTT. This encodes CASSSVPPDTQYF.